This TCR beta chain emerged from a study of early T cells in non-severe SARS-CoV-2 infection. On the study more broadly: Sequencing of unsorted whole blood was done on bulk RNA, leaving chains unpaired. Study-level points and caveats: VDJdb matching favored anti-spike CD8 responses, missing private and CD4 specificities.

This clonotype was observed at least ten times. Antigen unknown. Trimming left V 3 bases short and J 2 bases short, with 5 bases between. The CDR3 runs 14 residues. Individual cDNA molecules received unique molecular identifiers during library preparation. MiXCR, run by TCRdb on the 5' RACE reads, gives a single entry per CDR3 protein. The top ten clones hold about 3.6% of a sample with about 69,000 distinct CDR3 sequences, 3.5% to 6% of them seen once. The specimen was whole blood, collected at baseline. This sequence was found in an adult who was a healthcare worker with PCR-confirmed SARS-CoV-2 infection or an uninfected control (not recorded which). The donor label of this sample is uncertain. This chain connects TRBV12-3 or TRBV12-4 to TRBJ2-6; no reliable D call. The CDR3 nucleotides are TGTGCCAGCAGTTTTCAGACTGGGGCCAACGTCCTGACTTTC. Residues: CASSFQTGANVLTF.